The 28 T cell receptor beta chains reported below all come from one sample, sequenced in a study of T cell responses to AZD1222 COVID-19 vaccine. Repertoires were generated with immunoSEQ multiplex PCR, while TCRdb's copy carries only in-frame clones and drops some. The sample shows approximately 150,000 clones, around nine tenths of them seen only once. This specimen consisted of peripheral blood, obtained 28 days after the second AZD1222 dose. These receptors were taken from an adult who received the AZD1222 COVID-19 vaccine.

The chain has TRBV4-3 and TRBJ2-3; TRBD2 matches 7 bases. The CDR3 loop spans 15 amino acids. Germline CDR1 LGHNA, CDR2 YSLEER. V dropped 4 bases and J dropped 2; count of bases not matched to a gene: 6. The CDR3 sequence is CASSPWSGITDTQYF. The CDR3 DNA is TGCGCCAGCAGCCCGTGGAGCGGGATCACAGATACGCAGTATTTT.

V gene TRBV7-2 combines with J gene TRBJ1-6; 11 nucleotides line up with TRBD1. Trimming took 4 bases from V and 9 from J; bases not matched to a gene: 11. Germline V gene sequence: CDR1 SGHTA, CDR2 FQGNSA. The CDR3 has 17 amino acids. CDR3 in amino acids: CASSSNFGQGALSPLHF. Here the CDR3 DNA reads TGTGCCAGCAGCTCGAACTTCGGACAGGGGGCTCTTTCACCCCTCCACTTT.

This rearrangement joins TRBV6-5 to TRBJ1-5; no clear D. Germline V gene lookup returns CDR1 MNHEY and CDR2 SVGAGI. Trimming took off 0 bases at V and 0 bases at J, with 9 bases between the two ends. The CDR3 runs to 16 residues. CDR3 protein: CASSYSAGGSNQPQHF. The DNA of the CDR3 is TGTGCCAGCAGTTACTCGGCGGGTGGTAGCAATCAGCCCCAGCATTTT.

This clone was seen a single time. The chain recombines TRBV10-1 with TRBJ2-1; 8 bases match TRBD1. The CDR3 consists of 20 residues. Per germline, CDR1 WNHNN and CDR2 SYGVQD (reference sequence). Losses at the gene ends were 3 bases for V and 0 bases for J; bases not matched to a gene: 16. The CDR3 spells CASSDSGQGPESFSYNEQFF. The CDR3, as DNA: TGCGCCAGCAGTGACAGTGGACAGGGTCCCGAAAGCTTCTCCTACAATGAGCAGTTCTTC.

J is TRBJ1-2 and V is TRBV6-5; no firm D call. V was shortened by 0 bases and J by 4 bases, with 15 bases between the two germline ends. The CDR3 has 16 amino acids. CDR1 MNHEY and CDR2 SVGAGI come from the germline V gene. CDR3 residues: CASSYSAIGGGYGYTF. CDR3 bases: TGTGCCAGCAGTTACTCCGCGATTGGCGGTGGCTATGGCTACACCTTC.

CDR3 residues: CASSVGVGGYYEQYF. CDR3 DNA: TGTGCCAGCAGCGTAGGAGTCGGGGGATACTACGAGCAGTACTTC. The chain recombines TRBV9 with TRBJ2-7, with D perhaps matching TRBD2 (6 bases). The V end was cut by 0 bases, the J end by 3 bases, with 13 bases between. CDR1 is SGDLS, CDR2 YYNGEE, per germline. The CDR3 totals 15 residues.

The J gene is TRBJ2-7, the V gene TRBV7-2; D ambiguous. Trimming left V 1 base short and J 2 bases short, with 9 bases between. CDR1 is SGHTA and CDR2 is FQGNSA in the germline V gene. This CDR3 has 14 amino acids. CDR3 sequence reads: CASSLEVATYEQYF. The CDR3 DNA reads as TGTGCCAGCAGCTTAGAAGTCGCGACCTACGAGCAGTACTTC.

The CDR3 sequence: CSVVDGTYEQYF. The DNA for the CDR3 is TGCAGCGTCGTGGACGGGACCTACGAGCAGTACTTC. The rearrangement uses TRBV29-1 and TRBJ2-7, with D perhaps TRBD2 (5 bases). Germline CDR1 and CDR2: SQVTM and ANQGSEA. Trimming pared 6 bases from V and 2 bases from J, leaving 11 bases between. CDR3 length: 12 amino acids.

This clone was seen a few times. The gene calls are TRBV9 and TRBJ1-3; D may be TRBD1 (5 bases). Germline V lookup: CDR1 SGDLS, CDR2 YYNGEE. Trimming shortened V by 3 bases and J by 3 bases, and 10 bases separated the two germline ends. The CDR3 has 14 amino acids. CDR3 sequence: CASSATGGGNTIYF. DNA of the CDR3: TGTGCCAGCAGCGCCACAGGAGGTGGAAACACCATATATTTT.

This clone occurred once. This rearrangement joins TRBV7-2 to TRBJ2-3; D may correspond to TRBD1 or TRBD2 (5 bases each). Trimming took 2 bases from V and 4 from J, leaving 10 bases between them. The germline CDR1 and CDR2 sequences are SGHTA and FQGNSA. This CDR3 has 14 residues. In DNA, the CDR3 is TGTGCCAGCAGCTTATTTAGAGGGGCAGATACGCAGTATTTT. Its translation is CASSLFRGADTQYF.

This chain connects TRBV4-3 to TRBJ2-5, with 9 positions matching TRBD1. V lost 5 bases to trimming and J lost 5 bases; unmatched junction nucleotides: 6. CDR1 and CDR2 (germline): LGHNA, YSLEER. There are 14 residues in the CDR3. The CDR3 DNA sequence: TGCGCCAGCAGCTTCGACAGGGGGGGGGAGACCCAGTACTTC. Protein sequence: CASSFDRGGETQYF.

The sample holds a few counts of this clone. The CDR3 DNA reads TGTGCCAGCCGTACCGGGACGGTAGGATCACCCCTCCACTTT. Its protein is CASRTGTVGSPLHF. The rearrangement links TRBV6-5 to TRBJ1-6; possibly TRBD1 for D (5 bases). V lost 8 bases and J 10 bases, leaving 18 bases between the germline ends. The CDR3 has 14 amino acids. CDR1 and CDR2 from the germline V gene are MNHEY and SVGAGI.

This clone was picked up one time. This rearrangement joins TRBV19 to TRBJ1-5; the D gene is possibly TRBD1 (5 bases). This CDR3 has 14 residues. Trimming removed 1 base at V and 3 bases at J, with 7 bases between. Germline V gene sequence: CDR1 LNHDA, CDR2 SQIVND (reference sequence). CDR3 protein: CASSIAGINQPQHF. The DNA for the CDR3 is TGTGCCAGTAGTATAGCAGGGATCAATCAGCCCCAGCATTTT.

This clone has only one observation. The chain employs TRBV29-1 and TRBJ1-4; 10 bases align to TRBD1. J was trimmed by 15 bases and V by 5 bases; bases with no gene match: 15. The CDR3 has 14 residues. Per germline, CDR1 SQVTM and CDR2 ANQGSEA. CDR3 in amino acids: CSVKIRDRGPQVFF. In DNA, the CDR3 is TGCAGCGTTAAGATTAGGGACAGGGGTCCTCAGGTGTTTTTT.

Here the CDR3 reads CASTSPGGNTIYF. The DNA of the CDR3 is TGCGCCAGCACCAGCCCCGGAGGAAACACCATATATTTT. The chain is built from TRBV5-1 and TRBJ1-3, with no clear D. The CDR3 totals 13 residues. Germline V lookup: CDR1 SGHRS, CDR2 YFSETQ. Deletions cut 6 bases from V and 4 bases from J, with 11 bases between. Drawing the rest from reference TRBV5-1 and TRBJ1-3, the complete variable domain is KAGVTQTPRYLIKTRGQQVTLSCSPISGHRSVSWYQQTPGQGLQFLFEYFSETQRNKGNFPGRFSGRQFSNSRSEMNVSTLELGDSALYLCASTSPGGNTIYFGEGSWLTVV.

The V call is TRBV4-2, the J call TRBJ1-2; TRBD1 might be the D (5 bases). Germline-derived CDR1 and CDR2 are LGHNA and YNFKEQ. This CDR3 comprises 17 residues. The V and J ends lost 1 base and 4 bases respectively, with 19 bases between them. The CDR3 DNA follows: TGTGCCAGCAGCCAAGCCGCTTTACCTCAGGGACCCTATGGCTACACCTTC. Protein product: CASSQAALPQGPYGYTF.

This clone was counted between two and nine times. The chain couples TRBV19 to TRBJ2-2; D may be TRBD2 (6 bases). V was cut by 4 bases and J by 1 base, with 13 bases left in between. Germline CDR1 reads LNHDA; CDR2 reads SQIVND (reference sequence). This CDR3 is built from 16 residues. The CDR3: CASSTFRDWNTGELFF. The CDR3 DNA follows: TGTGCCAGTAGTACCTTCCGGGACTGGAACACCGGGGAGCTGTTTTTT.

This clone was detected only once. The gene calls are TRBV12-3 or TRBV12-4 and TRBJ1-2, with D perhaps TRBD1 (6 bases). The V and J ends lost 5 bases and 7 bases respectively, with 11 bases between them. CDR3 length: 12 amino acids. The CDR3 DNA reads as TGTGCCAGCAGTCGCCGGACAGCTGGCTACACCTTC. This sequence encodes CASSRRTAGYTF.

The CDR3 loop reads CASAADYSYEQYF. The CDR3 coding sequence is TGTGCCAGCGCTGCCGACTACTCCTACGAGCAGTACTTC. The chain is built from TRBV2 and TRBJ2-7; a weak D match, TRBD2 (5 bases). V lost 8 bases, J lost 0 bases, and 11 bases lay in between. From germline, CDR1 is SNHLY and CDR2 FYNNEI. The CDR3 runs to 13 residues.

This rearrangement joins TRBV6-6 to TRBJ1-2, with D uncertain. The germline V and J ends were trimmed by 9 bases and 0 bases, with 11 bases remaining between them. This CDR3 contains 13 residues. Germline-derived CDR1 and CDR2 are MNHNY and SVGAGI (reference sequence). DNA of the CDR3: TGTGCCAGTAGAGTTATCACTAACTATGGCTACACCTTC. Its protein is CASRVITNYGYTF.

This chain links TRBV5-6 with TRBJ2-3; TRBD2 agrees at 7 bases. This CDR3 region has 15 residues. Per the germline V gene, CDR1 is SGHDT and CDR2 is YYEEEE. The junction had 4 bases not matched to a gene; V was cut back by 1 base and J by 2 bases. The CDR3: CASSLSGIYTDTQYF. The CDR3 DNA reads TGTGCCAGCAGCTTGAGCGGGATTTACACAGATACGCAGTATTTT.

V and J are TRBV18 and TRBJ1-1; D not certain. The ends were cut back, 2 bases at V and 4 bases at J, with 8 bases in the middle. This CDR3 is 13 amino acids long. From germline, CDR1 is KGHSH and CDR2 LQKENI. The CDR3: CASSPDISTEAFF. The CDR3 bases are TGTGCCAGCTCACCAGACATCTCCACTGAAGCTTTCTTT.

The genes are TRBV6-1 and TRBJ2-7; D may be TRBD1 or TRBD2 (5 bases each). With 3 bases removed from V and 5 bases from J, the gap between germline ends came to 14 bases. The CDR3 length is 14 residues. Per the germline V gene, CDR1 is MNHNS and CDR2 is SASEGT. In DNA form, the CDR3 reads TGTGCCAGCAGTGATGGGGGAATAGTTAACGAGCAGTACTTC. Its protein product is CASSDGGIVNEQYF.

The chain recombines TRBV9 with TRBJ2-1; no clear D gene. The CDR3 loop spans 15 amino acids. V dropped 2 bases and J dropped 0 bases, with 9 bases sitting between them. CDR1 is SGDLS and CDR2 is YYNGEE in the germline V gene. The CDR3 nucleotides read TGTGCCAGCAGCGTCGGCGGAGCCTCCTACAATGAGCAGTTCTTC. Residues: CASSVGGASYNEQFF. The full variable domain, its missing parts supplied by reference TRBV9 and TRBJ2-1, is DSGVTQTPKHLITATGQRVTLRCSPRSGDLSVYWYQQSLDQGLQFLIQYYNGEERAKGNILERFSAQQFPDLHSELNLSSLELGDSALYFCASSVGGASYNEQFFGPGTRLTVL.

The chain recombines TRBV6-5 with TRBJ1-5; TRBD1 is a possible D gene (5 bases). Trimming left V 7 bases short and J 6 bases short, with 13 bases between. CDR1 is MNHEY and CDR2 is SVGAGI in the germline V gene. This CDR3 is 13 amino acids long. The CDR3 here is CASNPGVGQPQHF. In nucleotides, the CDR3 is TGTGCCAGCAACCCGGGGGTGGGTCAGCCCCAGCATTTT.

The V gene is TRBV30, the J gene TRBJ2-5, with D perhaps matching TRBD2 (5 bases). The CDR3 spans 15 residues. Germline CDR1 is GTSNPN and CDR2 is SVGIG (reference sequence). The germline V and J ends were trimmed by 1 base and 5 bases, with 17 bases remaining between them. The DNA of the CDR3 is TGTGCCTGGAGTGCCCCAAACCTAGCTGGTGAGACCCAGTACTTC. This translates into CAWSAPNLAGETQYF.

V is TRBV30 and J is TRBJ1-1; 7 bases align to TRBD1. The J segment lost 1 base and the V segment lost 1 base, leaving 3 bases of the junction unmatched. The CDR3 extends over 14 amino acids. Germline V gives CDR1 GTSNPN, CDR2 SVGIG (reference sequence). In DNA form, the CDR3 reads TGTGCCTGGAGTGGAGGGACAGAGAACACTGAAGCTTTCTTT. Residues: CAWSGGTENTEAFF.

V and J are TRBV5-6 and TRBJ2-7; tentatively, D is TRBD1 or TRBD2 (5 bases each). The CDR3 spans 15 residues. CDR1 is SGHDT and CDR2 is YYEEEE in the germline V gene. Trimming took off 4 bases at V and 2 bases at J, with 16 bases between the two ends. The CDR3 loop is CASSDTWGRAYEQYF. The CDR3 coding sequence is TGTGCCAGCAGCGATACTTGGGGACGAGCCTACGAGCAGTACTTC.